This TCR beta chain emerged from a study of OX40 agonist ivuxolimab in advanced cancers. Study background: Head and neck, renal cell, melanoma or hepatocellular carcinoma were the cancers that dose-escalation patients had. Those enrolled were 80% to 85% male, with a mean age of about 66 years and ages from 23 to 79. A partial response was reached by three patients: one with hepatocellular carcinoma and two with cutaneous melanoma. Findings and caveats of the study: CD4+ and CD8+ blood T cells expanded clonally by week 6 at 0.1 to 3.0 mg/kg.

The method was immunoSEQ multiplex PCR; TCRdb's version includes in-frame clones alone and lacks a portion of them. The data hold roughly 77,000 clones, with more than 70% observed a single time. In this sample, this clone turned up a few times. Its antigen is currently unknown. The same CDR3 arises from other DNA sequences in this sample as well. CDR1 is SQVTM, CDR2 ANQGSEA, per germline. The CDR3 is 17 residues long. V was pared by 4 bases and J by 2 bases, with 10 bases of the junction left unmatched. The input for sequencing was CD4+ or CD8+ T cells sorted from blood, taken in a trial of the OX40 agonist ivuxolimab. The chain links TRBV29-1 to TRBJ2-2; TRBD1 matches at 10 bases. This clonotype was obtained from an adult with an advanced solid tumor such as melanoma, head and neck, liver or kidney cancer. CDR3 nucleotides: TGCAGCGTTGGGGGGACAGGGGAGGCGGTAAACACCGGGGAGCTGTTTTTT. Translation: CSVGGTGEAVNTGELFF.